This TCR beta chain is from a study of graft-versus-host responses after intestinal transplantation. A note on this clone: No antigen is known for it.

This table comes from immunoSEQ multiplex PCR, and its TCRdb copy is limited to in-frame clones, with some not included. The sample comprises more than 95,000 clones, roughly 87% of which are singletons, and 0.7% to 0.9% rests with the top ten. The CDR3 spans 15 residues. The V gene lost 0 bases and the J gene lost 3 bases, with 12 bases spanning the gap. CDR1 and CDR2 (germline): MNHEY, SVGAGI. V usage is TRBV6-5 and J usage is TRBJ2-7, with D perhaps given as TRBD1 or TRBD2 (5 bases each). The sequences come from unstimulated CD4+ T cells sorted from spleen or lymph node cells, collected before intestinal transplant. The origin of this receptor is a human donor who received an intestinal transplant. The DNA of the CDR3 is TGTGCCAGCAGTTACTCGAGAGGGGACCACTACGAGCAGTACTTC. Amino acids: CASSYSRGDHYEQYF.